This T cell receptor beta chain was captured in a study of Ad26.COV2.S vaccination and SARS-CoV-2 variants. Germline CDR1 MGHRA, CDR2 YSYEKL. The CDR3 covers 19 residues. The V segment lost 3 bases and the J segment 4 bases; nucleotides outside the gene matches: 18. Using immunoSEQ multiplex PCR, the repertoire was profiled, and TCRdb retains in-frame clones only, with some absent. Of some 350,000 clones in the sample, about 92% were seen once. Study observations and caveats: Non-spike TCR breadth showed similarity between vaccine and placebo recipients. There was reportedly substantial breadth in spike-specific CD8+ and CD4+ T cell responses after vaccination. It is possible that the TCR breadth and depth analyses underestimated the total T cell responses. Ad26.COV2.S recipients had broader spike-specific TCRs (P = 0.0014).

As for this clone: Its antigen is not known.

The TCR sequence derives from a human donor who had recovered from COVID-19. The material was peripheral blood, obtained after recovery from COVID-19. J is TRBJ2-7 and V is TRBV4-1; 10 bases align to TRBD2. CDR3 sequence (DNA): TGCGCCAGCAGCCATCCACCCGGAACAGCGGGGGGGCCGGGTTACGAGCAGTACTTC. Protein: CASSHPPGTAGGPGYEQYF.